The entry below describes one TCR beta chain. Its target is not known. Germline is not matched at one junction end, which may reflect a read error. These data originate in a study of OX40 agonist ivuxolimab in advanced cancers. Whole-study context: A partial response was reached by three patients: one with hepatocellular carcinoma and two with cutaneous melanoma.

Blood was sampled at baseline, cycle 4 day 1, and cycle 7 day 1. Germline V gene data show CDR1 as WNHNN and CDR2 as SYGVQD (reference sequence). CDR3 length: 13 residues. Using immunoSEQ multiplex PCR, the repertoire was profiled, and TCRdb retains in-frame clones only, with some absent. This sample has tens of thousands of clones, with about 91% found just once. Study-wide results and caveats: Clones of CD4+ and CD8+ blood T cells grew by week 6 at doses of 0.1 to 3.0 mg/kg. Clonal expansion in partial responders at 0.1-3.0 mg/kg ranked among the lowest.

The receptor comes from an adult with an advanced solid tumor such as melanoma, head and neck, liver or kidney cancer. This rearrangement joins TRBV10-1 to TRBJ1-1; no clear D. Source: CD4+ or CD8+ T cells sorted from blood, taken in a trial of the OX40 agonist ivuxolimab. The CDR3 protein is CASRESVNTEAFF. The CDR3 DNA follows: TGCGCCAGCAGAGAGTCGGTCAACACTGAAGCTTTCTTT.